A selection of T cell receptor beta chains follows, all from one sample in a study of blood T cells in healthy people across ages. TCRdb re-derived calls from the 5' RACE reads in MiXCR, one entry per CDR3 protein. Among approximately 360,000 distinct CDR3 sequences, 45% to 65% were seen once, and the ten largest hold around 50%. Sequenced sample: blood. The source is a man aged 60-69 years in good health. Each CDR3 is given without its conserved first and last residue. A row's size may be missing; if present it is once, few, many or a size class.

cdr3_length	v_call	clone_size	cdr3_aa
13	TRBV24-1	few	ATSDFEGGDYGYT
11	TRBV11-2	.	ASSADRFDTQY
12	TRBV6-2/TRBV6-3	.	ASSYSIGQETQY
12	TRBV21-1	.	ASTPPGEGETQY
11	TRBV6-5	once	ASIGTGEETQY
12	TRBV5-1	.	ASSGGGQNQPQH
13	TRBV3-1	.	ASSQDRVAAQIQY
10	TRBV7-2	.	ASSSYVNEQF
10	TRBV28	few	ASGTAPYEQY
12	TRBV6-6	many	ASTIQTRNQPQH
13	TRBV9	few	ASSPRLAVIDEQF
11	TRBV12-3/TRBV12-4	.	ASRPGGSNVLT
8	TRBV6-1	.	ASREYTQY
10	TRBV12-3/TRBV12-4	many	ASTQGSYEQY
13	TRBV11-1	few	ASSTLGTIQETQY
14	TRBV20-1	.	SARGGLAGGIYEQY
10	TRBV21-1	.	ASSKLYYGYT
12	TRBV12-3/TRBV12-4	.	ASSPPRRPSGYT
12	TRBV29-1	.	SVAASGGVSEQF
15	TRBV29-1	.	SVEDLRGGGSYNEQF
10	TRBV30	.	AWSVAGYEAF